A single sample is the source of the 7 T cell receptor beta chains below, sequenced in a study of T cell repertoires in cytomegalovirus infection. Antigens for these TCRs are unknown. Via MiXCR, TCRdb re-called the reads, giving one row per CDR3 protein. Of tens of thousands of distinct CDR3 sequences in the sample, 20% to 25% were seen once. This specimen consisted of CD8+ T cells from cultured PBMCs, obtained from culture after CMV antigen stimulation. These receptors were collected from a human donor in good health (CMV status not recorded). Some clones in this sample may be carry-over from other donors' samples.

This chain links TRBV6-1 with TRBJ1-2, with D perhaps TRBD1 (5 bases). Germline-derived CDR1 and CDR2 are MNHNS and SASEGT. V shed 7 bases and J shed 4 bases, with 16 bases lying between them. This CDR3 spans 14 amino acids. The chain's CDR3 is CASISPGQLYGYTF. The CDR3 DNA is TGTGCCAGCATCTCGCCAGGGCAGCTCTATGGCTACACCTTC.

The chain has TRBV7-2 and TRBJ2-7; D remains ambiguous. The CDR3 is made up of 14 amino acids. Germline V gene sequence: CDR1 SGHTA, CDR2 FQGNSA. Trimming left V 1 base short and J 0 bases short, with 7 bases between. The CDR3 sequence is CASSLGAGSYEQYF. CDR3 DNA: TGTGCCAGCAGCTTAGGCGCAGGCTCCTACGAGCAGTACTTC.

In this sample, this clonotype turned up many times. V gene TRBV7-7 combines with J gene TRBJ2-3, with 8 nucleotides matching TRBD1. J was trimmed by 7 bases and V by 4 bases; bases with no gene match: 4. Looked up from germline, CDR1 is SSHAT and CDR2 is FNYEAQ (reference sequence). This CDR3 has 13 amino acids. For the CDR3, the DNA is TGTGCCAGCAGCTCTTCAGGGGGCTATACGCAGTATTTT. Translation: CASSSSGGYTQYF.

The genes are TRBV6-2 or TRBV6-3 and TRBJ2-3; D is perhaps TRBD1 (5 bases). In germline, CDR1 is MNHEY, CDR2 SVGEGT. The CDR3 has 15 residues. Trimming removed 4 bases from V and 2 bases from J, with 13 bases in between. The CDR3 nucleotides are TGTGCCAGCAGTTCCTGGACACCAACCACAGATACGCAGTATTTT. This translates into CASSSWTPTTDTQYF.

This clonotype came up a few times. The CDR3 coding sequence is TGTGCCAGCAGCTCTAGGGACACCCAAATGGGAAACACCATATATTTT. Amino acids: CASSSRDTQMGNTIYF. This chain links TRBV7-6 with TRBJ1-3; D possibly corresponds to TRBD1 (6 bases). V was clipped by 4 bases and J by 4 bases, with 17 bases between them. This CDR3 is built from 16 residues. The germline CDR1 and CDR2 sequences are SGHVS and FNYEAQ. The whole variable domain, filled in from reference TRBV7-6 and TRBJ1-3, reads GAGVSQSPRYKVTKRGQDVALRCDPISGHVSLYWYRQALGQGPEFLTYFNYEAQQDKSGLPNDRFSAERPEGSISTLTIQRTEQRDSAMYRCASSSRDTQMGNTIYFGEGSWLTVV.

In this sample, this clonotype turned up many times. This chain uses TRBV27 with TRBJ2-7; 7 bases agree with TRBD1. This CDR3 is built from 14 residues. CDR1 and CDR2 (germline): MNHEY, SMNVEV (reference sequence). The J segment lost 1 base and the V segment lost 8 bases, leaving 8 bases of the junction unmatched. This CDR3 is CASAGGWNSYEQYF. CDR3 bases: TGTGCCAGCGCAGGGGGTTGGAATTCCTACGAGCAGTACTTC.

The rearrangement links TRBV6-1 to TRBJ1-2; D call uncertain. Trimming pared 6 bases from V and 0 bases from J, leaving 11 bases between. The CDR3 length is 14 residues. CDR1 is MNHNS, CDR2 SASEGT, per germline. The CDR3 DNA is TGTGCCAGCAGCAGACGGTTGACTAACTATGGCTACACCTTC. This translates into CASSRRLTNYGYTF.